This T cell receptor beta chain was captured by sequencing in a study of breast tumors, draining lymph nodes, adjacent tissues. Breast cancer patients provided tissue from their axillary draining lymph nodes. Looked up from germline, CDR1 is SGDLS and CDR2 is YYNGEE. CDR3 length: 15 residues. TCRdb re-called the multiplex PCR reads with MiXCR, one entry per CDR3 protein. The sample carries approximately 280,000 distinct CDR3 sequences, 30% recorded once. Note on this clonotype: A much larger clone sits a single nucleotide away, making a read error possible.

The V gene is TRBV9, the J gene TRBJ1-2, with D unclear. The receptor's source is a female donor with breast cancer. Some clones in this sample may be carry-over from other donors' samples. The sequenced sample was axillary lymph node tissue. CDR3 in amino acids: CASTLGGLVDYGSTF. In DNA form, the CDR3 reads TGTGCCAGCACCCTAGGAGGATTAGTCGACTATGGCTCCACCTTC. The full variable domain, its missing parts supplied by reference TRBV9 and TRBJ1-2, is DSGVTQTPKHLITATGQRVTLRCSPRSGDLSVYWYQQSLDQGLQFLIQYYNGEERAKGNILERFSAQQFPDLHSELNLSSLELGDSALYFCASTLGGLVDYGSTFGSGTRLTVV.